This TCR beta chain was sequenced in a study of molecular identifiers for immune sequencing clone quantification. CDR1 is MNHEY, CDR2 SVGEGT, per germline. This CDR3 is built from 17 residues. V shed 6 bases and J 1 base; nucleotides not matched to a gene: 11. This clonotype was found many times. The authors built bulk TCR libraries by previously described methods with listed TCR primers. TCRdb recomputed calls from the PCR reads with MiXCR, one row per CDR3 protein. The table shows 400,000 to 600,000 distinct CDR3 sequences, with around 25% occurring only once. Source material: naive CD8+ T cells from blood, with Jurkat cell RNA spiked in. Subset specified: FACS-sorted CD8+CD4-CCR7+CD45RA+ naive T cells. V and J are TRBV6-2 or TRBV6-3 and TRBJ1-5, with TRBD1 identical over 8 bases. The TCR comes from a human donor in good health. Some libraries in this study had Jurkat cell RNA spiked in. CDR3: CASRLGPGGISNQPQHF. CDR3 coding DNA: TGTGCCAGCAGGCTAGGACCAGGGGGCATCAGCAATCAGCCCCAGCATTTT.